What follows describes a single T cell receptor beta chain. Assay: immunoSEQ multiplex PCR; the TCRdb copy retains only in-frame clones and omits some. The data contain about 93,000 clones, about 96% of them singletons. The germline CDR1 and CDR2 sequences are MNHEY and SVGAGI. The V and J ends lost 5 bases and 6 bases, in that order; junction bases with no gene match: 6. The CDR3 contains 14 residues. The entry originates in a study of technical replicates of blood from a handful of donors. Input material: T cells isolated from PBMCs. This sequence was found in a human donor in good health. The genes are TRBV6-5 and TRBJ1-5; 8 nucleotides align to TRBD1. The DNA of the CDR3 is TGTGCCAGCAGTCCGACAGGGGCGGGTCAGCCCCAGCATTTT. Amino acid sequence: CASSPTGAGQPQHF.